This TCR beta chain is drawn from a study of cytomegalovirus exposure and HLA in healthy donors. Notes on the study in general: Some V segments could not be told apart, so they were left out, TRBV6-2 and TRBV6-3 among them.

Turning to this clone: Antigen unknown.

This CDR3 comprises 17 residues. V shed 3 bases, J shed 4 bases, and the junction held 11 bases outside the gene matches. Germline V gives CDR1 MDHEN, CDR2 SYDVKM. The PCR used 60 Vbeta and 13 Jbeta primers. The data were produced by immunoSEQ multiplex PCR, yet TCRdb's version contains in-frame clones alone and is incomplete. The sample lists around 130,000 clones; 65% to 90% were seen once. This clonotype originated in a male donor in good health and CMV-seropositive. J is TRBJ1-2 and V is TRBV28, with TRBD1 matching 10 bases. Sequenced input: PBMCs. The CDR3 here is CASSLGTGATFGYGYTF. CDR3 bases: TGTGCCAGCAGTTTGGGGACAGGGGCGACCTTTGGCTATGGCTACACCTTC.